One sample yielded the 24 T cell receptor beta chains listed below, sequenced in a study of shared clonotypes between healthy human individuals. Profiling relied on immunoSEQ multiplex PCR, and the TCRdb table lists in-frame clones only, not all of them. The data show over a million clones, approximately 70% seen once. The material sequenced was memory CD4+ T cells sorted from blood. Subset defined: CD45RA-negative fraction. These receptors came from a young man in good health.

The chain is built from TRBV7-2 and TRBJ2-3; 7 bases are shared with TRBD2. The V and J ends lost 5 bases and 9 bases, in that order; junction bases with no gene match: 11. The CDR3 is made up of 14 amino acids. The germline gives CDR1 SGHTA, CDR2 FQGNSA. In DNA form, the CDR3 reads TGTGCCAGCAGCCTCCAGGCGGCGGGGGACACGCAGTATTTT. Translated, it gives CASSLQAAGDTQYF.

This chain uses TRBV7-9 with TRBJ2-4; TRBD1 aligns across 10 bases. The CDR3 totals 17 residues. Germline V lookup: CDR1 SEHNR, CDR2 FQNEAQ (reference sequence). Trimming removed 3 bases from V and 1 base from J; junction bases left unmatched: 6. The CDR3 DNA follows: TGTGCCAGCAGCTTGGGACAGGGGACCTTGGCCAAAAACATTCAGTACTTC. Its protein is CASSLGQGTLAKNIQYF.

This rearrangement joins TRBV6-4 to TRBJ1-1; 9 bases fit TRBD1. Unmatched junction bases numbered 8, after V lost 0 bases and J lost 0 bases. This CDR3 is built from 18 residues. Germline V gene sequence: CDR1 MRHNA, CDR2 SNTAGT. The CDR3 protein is CASSDSTGTGNMNTEAFF. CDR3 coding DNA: TGTGCCAGCAGTGACTCTACCGGGACAGGGAACATGAACACTGAAGCTTTCTTT.

The CDR3 loop is CASSLRGIDTQYF. CDR3 nucleotides: TGTGCCAGCAGCTTGAGGGGGATAGATACGCAGTATTTT. This chain joins TRBV5-6 and TRBJ2-3, with D possibly TRBD1 on 6 matching bases. The V gene's germline CDR1 is SGHDT and CDR2 YYEEEE. With 1 base removed from V and 5 bases from J, the gap between germline ends came to 8 bases. The CDR3 is 13 amino acids.

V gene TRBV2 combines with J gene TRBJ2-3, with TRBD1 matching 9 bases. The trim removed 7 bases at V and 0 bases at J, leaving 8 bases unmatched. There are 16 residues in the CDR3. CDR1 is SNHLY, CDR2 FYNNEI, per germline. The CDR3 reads CASTRDRATSTDTQYF. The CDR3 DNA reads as TGTGCCAGCACCCGGGACAGGGCTACTAGCACAGATACGCAGTATTTT.

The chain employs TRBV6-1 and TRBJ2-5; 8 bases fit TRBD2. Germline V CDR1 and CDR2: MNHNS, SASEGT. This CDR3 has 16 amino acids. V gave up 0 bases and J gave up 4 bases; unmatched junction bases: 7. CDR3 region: CASSEALGLGGETQYF. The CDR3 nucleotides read TGTGCCAGCAGTGAAGCTTTGGGACTAGGGGGAGAGACCCAGTACTTC.

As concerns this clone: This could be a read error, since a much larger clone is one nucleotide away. The CDR3 region is CASSSGTSGYEQYF. The DNA of the CDR3 is TGTGCCAGCAGCTCCGGGACTAGCGGCTACGAGCAGTACTTC. The chain employs TRBV5-4 and TRBJ2-7; TRBD2 matches at 11 bases. The CDR3 is made up of 14 amino acids. J was trimmed by 3 bases and V by 3 bases; bases with no gene match: 2. Germline V gene sequence: CDR1 SGHNT, CDR2 YYREEE (reference sequence).

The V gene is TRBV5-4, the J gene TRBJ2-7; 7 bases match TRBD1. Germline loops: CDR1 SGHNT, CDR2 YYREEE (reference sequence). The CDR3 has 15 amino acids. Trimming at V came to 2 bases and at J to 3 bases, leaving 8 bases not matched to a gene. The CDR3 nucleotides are TGTGCCAGCAGCTTTGGCGGACAGGCGTTCTACGAGCAGTACTTC. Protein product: CASSFGGQAFYEQYF.

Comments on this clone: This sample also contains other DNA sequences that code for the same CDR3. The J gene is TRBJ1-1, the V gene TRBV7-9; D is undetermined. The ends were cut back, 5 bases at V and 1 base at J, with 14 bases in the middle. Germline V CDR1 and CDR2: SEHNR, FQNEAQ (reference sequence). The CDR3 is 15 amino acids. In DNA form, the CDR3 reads TGTGCCAGCAGCCCGCGATTAGGAGCGAACACTGAAGCTTTCTTT. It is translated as CASSPRLGANTEAFF.

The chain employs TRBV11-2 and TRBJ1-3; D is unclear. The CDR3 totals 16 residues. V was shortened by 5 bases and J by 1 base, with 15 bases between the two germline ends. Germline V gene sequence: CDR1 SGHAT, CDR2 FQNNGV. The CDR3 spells CASSPWTDASGNTIYF. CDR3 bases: TGTGCCAGCAGCCCATGGACGGACGCGTCTGGAAACACCATATATTTT. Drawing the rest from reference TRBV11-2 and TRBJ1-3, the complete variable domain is EAGVAQSPRYKIIEKRQSVAFWCNPISGHATLYWYQQILGQGPKLLIQFQNNGVVDDSQLPKDRFSAERLKGVDSTLKIQPAKLEDSAVYLCASSPWTDASGNTIYFGEGSWLTVV.

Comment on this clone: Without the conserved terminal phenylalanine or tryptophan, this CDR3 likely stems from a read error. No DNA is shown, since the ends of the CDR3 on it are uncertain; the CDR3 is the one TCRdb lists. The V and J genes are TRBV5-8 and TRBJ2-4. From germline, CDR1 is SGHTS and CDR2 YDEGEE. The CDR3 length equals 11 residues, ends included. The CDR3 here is CASSQPGTPGI.

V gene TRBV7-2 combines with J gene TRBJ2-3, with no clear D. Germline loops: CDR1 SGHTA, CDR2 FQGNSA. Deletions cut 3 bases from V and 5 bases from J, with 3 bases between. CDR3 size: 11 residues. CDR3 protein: CASSFVDTQYF. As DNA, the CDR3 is TGTGCCAGCAGCTTCGTAGATACGCAGTATTTT.

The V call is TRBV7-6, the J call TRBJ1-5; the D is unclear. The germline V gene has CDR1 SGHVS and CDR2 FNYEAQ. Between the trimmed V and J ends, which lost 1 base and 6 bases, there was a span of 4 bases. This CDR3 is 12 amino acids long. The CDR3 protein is CASSLVGQPQHF. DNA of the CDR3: TGTGCCAGCAGCTTAGTTGGTCAGCCCCAGCATTTT.

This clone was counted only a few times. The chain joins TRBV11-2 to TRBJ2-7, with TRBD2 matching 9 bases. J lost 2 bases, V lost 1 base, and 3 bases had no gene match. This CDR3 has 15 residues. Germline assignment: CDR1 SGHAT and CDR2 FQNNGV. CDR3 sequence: CASSLALAGTYEQYF. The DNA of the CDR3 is TGTGCCAGCAGCTTAGCGCTAGCGGGGACCTACGAGCAGTACTTC.

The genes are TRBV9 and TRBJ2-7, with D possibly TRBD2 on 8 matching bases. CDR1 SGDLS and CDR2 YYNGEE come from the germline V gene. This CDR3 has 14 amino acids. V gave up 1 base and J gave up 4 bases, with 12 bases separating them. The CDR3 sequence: CASSVREGAYEQYF. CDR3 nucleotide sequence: TGTGCCAGCAGCGTACGGGAGGGGGCATACGAGCAGTACTTC.

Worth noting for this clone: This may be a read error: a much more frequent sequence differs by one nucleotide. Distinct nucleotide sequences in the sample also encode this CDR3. The CDR3 reads CASSLGGTDQETQYF. As DNA, the CDR3 is TGTGCCAGCAGCTTAGGCGGGACAGACCAAGAGACCCAGTACTTC. The chain links TRBV11-3 to TRBJ2-5; D is perhaps TRBD1 (7 bases). The CDR3 has 15 amino acids. Trimming shortened V by 1 base and J by 0 bases, and 9 bases separated the two germline ends. Germline values: CDR1 SGHNT, CDR2 YENEEA.

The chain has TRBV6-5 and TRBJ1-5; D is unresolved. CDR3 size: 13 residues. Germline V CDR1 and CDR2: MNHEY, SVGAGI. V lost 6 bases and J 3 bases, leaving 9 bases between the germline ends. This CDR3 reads CASSNGVNQPQHF. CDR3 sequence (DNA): TGTGCCAGCAGCAATGGAGTCAATCAGCCCCAGCATTTT.

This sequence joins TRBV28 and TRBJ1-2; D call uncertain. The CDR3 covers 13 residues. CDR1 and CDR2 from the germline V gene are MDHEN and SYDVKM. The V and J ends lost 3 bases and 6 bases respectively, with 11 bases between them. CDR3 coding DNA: TGTGCCAGCAGTTTTGCACAGTCGAATGGCTACACCTTC. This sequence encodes CASSFAQSNGYTF.

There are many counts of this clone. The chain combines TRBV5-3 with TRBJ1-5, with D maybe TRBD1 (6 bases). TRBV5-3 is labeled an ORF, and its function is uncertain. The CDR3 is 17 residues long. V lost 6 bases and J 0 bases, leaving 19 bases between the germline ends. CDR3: CARTDQKDRNSNQPQHF. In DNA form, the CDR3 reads TGTGCCAGAACCGATCAAAAAGACAGGAATAGCAATCAGCCCCAGCATTTT.

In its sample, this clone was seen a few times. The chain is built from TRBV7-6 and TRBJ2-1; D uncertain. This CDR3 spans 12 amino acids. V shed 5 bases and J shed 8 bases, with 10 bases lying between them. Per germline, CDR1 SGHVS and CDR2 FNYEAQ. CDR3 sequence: CASSRWGYEQFF. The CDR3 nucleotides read TGTGCCAGCAGCCGATGGGGTTATGAGCAGTTCTTC.

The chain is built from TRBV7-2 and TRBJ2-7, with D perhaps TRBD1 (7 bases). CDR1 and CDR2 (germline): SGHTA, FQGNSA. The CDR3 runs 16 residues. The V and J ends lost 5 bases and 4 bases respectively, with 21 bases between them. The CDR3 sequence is CASSTRGGTAQYEQYF. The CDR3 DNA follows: TGTGCCAGCAGCACGAGAGGCGGGACAGCACAGTACGAGCAGTACTTC.

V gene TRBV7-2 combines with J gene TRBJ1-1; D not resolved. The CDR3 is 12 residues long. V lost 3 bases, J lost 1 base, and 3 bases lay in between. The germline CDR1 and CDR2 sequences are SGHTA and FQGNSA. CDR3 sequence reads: CASSFPNTEAFF. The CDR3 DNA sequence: TGTGCCAGCAGCTTCCCGAACACTGAAGCTTTCTTT.

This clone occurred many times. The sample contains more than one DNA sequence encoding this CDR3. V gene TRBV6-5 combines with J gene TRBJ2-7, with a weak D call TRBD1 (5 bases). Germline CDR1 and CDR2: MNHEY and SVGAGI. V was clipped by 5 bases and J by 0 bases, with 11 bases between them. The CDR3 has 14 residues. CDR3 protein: CASSRTSSSYEQYF. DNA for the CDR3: TGTGCCAGCAGTCGGACATCTAGCTCCTACGAGCAGTACTTC.

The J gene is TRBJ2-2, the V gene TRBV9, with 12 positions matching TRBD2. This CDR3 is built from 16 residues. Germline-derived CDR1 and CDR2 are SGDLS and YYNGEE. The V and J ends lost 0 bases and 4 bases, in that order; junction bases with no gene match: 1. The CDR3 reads CASSVGTSGITGELFF. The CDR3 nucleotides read TGTGCCAGCAGCGTAGGGACTAGCGGGATCACCGGGGAGCTGTTTTTT.